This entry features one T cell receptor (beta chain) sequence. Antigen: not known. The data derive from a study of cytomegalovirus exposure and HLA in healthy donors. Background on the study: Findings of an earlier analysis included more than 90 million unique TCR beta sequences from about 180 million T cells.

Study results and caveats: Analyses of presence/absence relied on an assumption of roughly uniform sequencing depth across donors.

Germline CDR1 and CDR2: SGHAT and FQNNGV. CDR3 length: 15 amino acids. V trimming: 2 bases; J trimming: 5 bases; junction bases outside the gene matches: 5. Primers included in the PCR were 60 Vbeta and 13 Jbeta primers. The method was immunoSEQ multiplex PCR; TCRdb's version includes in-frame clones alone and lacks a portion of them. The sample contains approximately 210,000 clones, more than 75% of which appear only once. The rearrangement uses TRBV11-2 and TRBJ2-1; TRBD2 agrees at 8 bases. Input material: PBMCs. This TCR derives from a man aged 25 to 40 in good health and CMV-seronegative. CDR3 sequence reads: CASSLIGGANNEQFF. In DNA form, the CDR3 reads TGTGCCAGCAGCTTAATCGGGGGGGCTAACAATGAGCAGTTCTTC.